The 14 T cell receptor beta chains given below trace back to one sample, sequenced in a study of blood T cell repertoires in COVID-19. Measured with immunoSEQ multiplex PCR; TCRdb has only the in-frame clones, and not every one. The repertoire holds about 160,000 clones, with approximately 91% as singletons. The sample comprised peripheral blood. The receptors were gathered from a man between 18 and 29 years old with acute or convalescent COVID-19.

This clone was seen just once. The chain carries TRBV7-2 and TRBJ1-2, with D uncertain. The CDR3 length is 13 residues. V lost 3 bases and J lost 5, with 10 bases in between. Looked up from germline, CDR1 is SGHTA and CDR2 is FQGNSA. The CDR3 here is CASSLTFGYGYTF. CDR3 DNA sequence: TGTGCCAGCAGCTTGACTTTTGGGTATGGCTACACCTTC.

This chain uses TRBV14 with TRBJ1-1; tentatively, D is TRBD1 (5 bases). Germline V lookup: CDR1 SGHDN, CDR2 FVKESK. The V gene lost 0 bases and the J gene lost 0 bases, with 8 bases spanning the gap. This CDR3 comprises 15 residues. The CDR3 loop is CASSQDWGLNTEAFF. The CDR3 nucleotides are TGTGCCAGCAGCCAAGATTGGGGCCTGAACACTGAAGCTTTCTTT.

This sequence joins TRBV6-5 and TRBJ1-2; tentative D call: TRBD1 (6 bases). V lost 6 bases, J lost 3 bases, and 14 bases lay in between. CDR1 and CDR2 from the germline V gene are MNHEY and SVGAGI. CDR3 length: 14 amino acids. As DNA, the CDR3 is TGTGCCAGCAGCTTGGGGGGGCCCCACTATGGCTACACCTTC. The encoded protein is CASSLGGPHYGYTF.

The chain couples TRBV4-1 to TRBJ1-2; D perhaps matches TRBD1 (5 bases). Trimming cost V 1 base and J 0 bases, with 9 bases left between them. The CDR3 loop spans 15 amino acids. The V gene's germline CDR1 is MGHRA and CDR2 YSYEKL. CDR3 in DNA: TGCGCCAGCAGCCAAGCAAGGACATCTAACTATGGCTACACCTTC. This translates into CASSQARTSNYGYTF.

The genes are TRBV27 and TRBJ2-1, with 11 bases identical to TRBD2. V was pared by 5 bases and J by 4 bases, with 10 bases of the junction left unmatched. This CDR3 comprises 17 residues. Germline CDR1 is MNHEY and CDR2 is SMNVEV (reference sequence). The CDR3 DNA reads as TGTGCCAGCAGTCCTAACACCTTAGCGGGGGGGTACAATGAGCAGTTCTTC. This encodes CASSPNTLAGGYNEQFF.

This clone was recorded once. The J gene is TRBJ1-2, the V gene TRBV18; TRBD1 is a possible D gene (5 bases). Trimming removed 0 bases from V and 4 bases from J, with 15 bases in between. CDR1 KGHSH and CDR2 LQKENI come from the germline V gene. CDR3 length: 16 residues. For the CDR3, the DNA is TGTGCCAGCTCACCACCGAACAGGCGACAATCCTATGGCTACACCTTC. It yields the protein CASSPPNRRQSYGYTF.

This chain links TRBV5-6 with TRBJ1-1; TRBD1 might be the D (6 bases). This CDR3 has 15 amino acids. Germline values: CDR1 SGHDT, CDR2 YYEEEE. Trimming stripped 4 bases from V and 3 bases from J, with 16 bases between. The CDR3 here is CASSVVGDTYTEAFF. The CDR3 bases are TGTGCCAGCAGCGTCGTGGGGGACACTTACACTGAAGCTTTCTTT.

The chain couples TRBV5-5 to TRBJ1-1, with a possible D match to TRBD1 (5 bases). The CDR3 covers 14 residues. From germline, CDR1 is SGHKS and CDR2 YYEKEE (reference sequence). The V end was cut by 6 bases, the J end by 1 base, with 13 bases between. CDR3 protein: CASTIDTGNTEAFF. The CDR3 DNA reads as TGTGCCAGCACCATCGATACAGGGAACACTGAAGCTTTCTTT. Based on the CDR3 plus reference TRBV5-5 and TRBJ1-1, the full variable domain is DAGVTQSPTHLIKTRGQQVTLRCSPISGHKSVSWYQQVLGQGPQFIFQYYEKEERGRGNFPDRFSARQFPNYSSELNVNALLLGDSALYLCASTIDTGNTEAFFGQGTRLTVV.

V usage is TRBV6-5 and J usage is TRBJ1-6; no clear D. V was shortened by 6 bases and J by 0 bases, with 9 bases between the two germline ends. The V gene's germline CDR1 is MNHEY and CDR2 SVGAGI. CDR3 length equals 15 residues. The DNA for the CDR3 is TGTGCCAGCAGGTCAGCTAGCTCCTATAATTCACCCCTCCACTTT. Protein product: CASRSASSYNSPLHF.

The chain is built from TRBV12-3 or TRBV12-4 and TRBJ1-5; D may be TRBD1 (5 bases). V dropped 9 bases and J dropped 7 bases, with 16 bases sitting between them. This CDR3 has 13 residues. CDR3 sequence reads: CASTIGGSQPQHF. The DNA for the CDR3 is TGTGCCAGTACAATTGGGGGGAGCCAGCCCCAGCATTTT.

The chain carries TRBV4-1 and TRBJ1-6; the D is unclear. CDR1 is MGHRA, CDR2 YSYEKL, per germline. V shed 3 bases and J shed 0 bases, with 18 bases lying between them. The CDR3 loop spans 19 amino acids. The CDR3 region is CASSHLPQERSSYNSPLHF. The CDR3 region has the DNA TGCGCCAGCAGCCACCTACCGCAAGAGAGGAGCTCCTATAATTCACCCCTCCACTTT.

The V and J genes are TRBV11-2 and TRBJ1-2; 10 bases are a match to TRBD1. The CDR3 runs 13 residues. The germline V gene has CDR1 SGHAT and CDR2 FQNNGV. With 5 bases clipped from V and 8 bases from J, the junction kept 5 bases outside the gene matches. CDR3 sequence reads: CASSPDRGLGYTF. CDR3 DNA: TGTGCCAGCAGCCCCGACAGGGGGCTCGGCTACACCTTC.

The chain carries TRBV14 and TRBJ2-1; tentatively, D is TRBD2 (7 bases). CDR1 is SGHDN, CDR2 FVKESK, per germline. This CDR3 spans 18 amino acids. Trimming shortened V by 1 base and J by 7 bases, and 23 bases separated the two germline ends. The CDR3 DNA sequence: TGTGCCAGCAGCCAAGTCGGAGGGGGGGCGTGGCTTTCAAATGAGCAGTTCTTC. This encodes CASSQVGGGAWLSNEQFF.

In this sample, this clone turned up a few times. The chain joins TRBV7-2 to TRBJ1-4; D gene uncertain. The CDR3 consists of 15 residues. The germline V gene encodes CDR1 SGHTA and CDR2 FQGNSA. V lost 1 base and J 4 bases, leaving 10 bases between the germline ends. The CDR3 reads CASSLGGANNEKLFF. The CDR3 nucleotides are TGTGCCAGCAGCTTAGGTGGAGCGAATAATGAAAAACTGTTTTTT.